The 32 T cell receptor beta chains below all came from one sample that was sequenced in a study of cytomegalovirus exposure and HLA in healthy donors. TCRdb keeps only in-frame clones here, not all; method: immunoSEQ multiplex PCR. This table has approximately 240,000 clones, 80% to 95% appearing once. Sequencing was done on a sample of PBMCs. These receptors came from a young woman in good health and CMV-seronegative.

The chain carries TRBV30 and TRBJ2-3; a possible D gene is TRBD2 (8 bases). This CDR3 has 19 amino acids. From germline, CDR1 is GTSNPN and CDR2 SVGIG (reference sequence). V was pared by 5 bases and J by 2 bases, with 29 bases between. The DNA of the CDR3 is TGTGCCTGGGGGACAGCCGCTTTTCCTCCGGGAGGGATCACAGATACGCAGTATTTT. Amino acids: CAWGTAAFPPGGITDTQYF.

The chain uses TRBV2 and TRBJ2-2; tentatively, D is TRBD1 (5 bases). V lost 4 bases to trimming and J lost 7 bases, with 13 bases between them. The CDR3 length is 14 residues. Germline CDR1 SNHLY, CDR2 FYNNEI. The CDR3 coding sequence is TGTGCCAGCAGTGGGATGGGAAGGGGCGGGGAGCTGTTTTTT. Protein sequence: CASSGMGRGGELFF. Based on the CDR3 plus reference TRBV2 and TRBJ2-2, the full variable domain is EPEVTQTPSHQVTQMGQEVILRCVPISNHLYFYWYRQILGQKVEFLVSFYNNEISEKSEIFDDQFSVERPDGSNFTLKIRSTKLEDSAMYFCASSGMGRGGELFFGEGSRLTVL.

CDR3 in amino acids: CAWSLDSGREQYF. The CDR3 nucleotides are TGTGCCTGGAGTCTGGACAGCGGCCGCGAGCAGTACTTC. The rearrangement links TRBV30 to TRBJ2-7; tentatively, D is TRBD1 (6 bases). Germline V gene data show CDR1 as GTSNPN and CDR2 as SVGIG (reference sequence). The CDR3 spans 13 residues. Deletions cut 2 bases from V and 6 bases from J, with 14 bases between.

This clone was picked up one time. The CDR3 spells CASSLALEQGSLNQPQHF. The CDR3 nucleotides read TGTGCCAGCAGCTTAGCGTTGGAACAGGGATCCCTCAATCAGCCCCAGCATTTT. The gene calls are TRBV7-6 and TRBJ1-5; a possible D gene is TRBD1 (6 bases). The CDR3 length is 18 residues. Germline V gene lookup returns CDR1 SGHVS and CDR2 FNYEAQ. Deletions cut 0 bases from V and 3 bases from J, with 18 bases between.

V gene TRBV7-9 combines with J gene TRBJ2-1; 10 bases map to TRBD1. Germline V gives CDR1 SEHNR, CDR2 FQNEAQ (reference sequence). V lost 3 bases and J lost 7; bases outside the gene matches: 9. The CDR3 covers 16 residues. CDR3 DNA: TGTGCCAGCAGCTTCTCCGGGACAGGGGTCGGGAATGAGCAGTTCTTC. It specifies CASSFSGTGVGNEQFF.

The CDR3 sequence is CASSEQTSGRGDTQYF. The DNA of the CDR3 is TGTGCCAGCAGTGAGCAGACTAGCGGGAGAGGAGATACGCAGTATTTT. The chain carries TRBV6-1 and TRBJ2-3, with 12 positions matching TRBD2. Germline loops: CDR1 MNHNS, CDR2 SASEGT. The CDR3 runs to 16 residues. With V trimmed by 3 bases and J by 5 bases, 6 bases remained unmatched.

This chain uses TRBV11-2 with TRBJ1-2, with 7 bases that match TRBD1. Per germline, CDR1 SGHAT and CDR2 FQNNGV. Trimming at V came to 5 bases and at J to 8 bases, leaving 8 bases not matched to a gene. The CDR3 extends over 13 amino acids. The CDR3 DNA reads as TGTGCCAGCAGCCGCAGGGGGTTCGGGGGCTACACCTTC. Amino acids: CASSRRGFGGYTF.

This chain joins TRBV29-1 and TRBJ1-2, with D hard to call. Germline V gene data show CDR1 as SQVTM and CDR2 as ANQGSEA. The CDR3 is made up of 12 amino acids. V was clipped by 4 bases and J by 5 bases, with 11 bases between them. CDR3 sequence reads: CSVGVRTYGYTF. In nucleotides, the CDR3 is TGCAGCGTTGGGGTCAGGACTTATGGCTACACCTTC.

This chain uses TRBV5-1 with TRBJ1-4; 8 nucleotides align to TRBD1. J was trimmed by 7 bases and V by 4 bases; bases with no gene match: 6. In germline, CDR1 is SGHRS, CDR2 YFSETQ. The CDR3 is made up of 14 amino acids. CDR3 region: CASSNDRGSEKLFF. The DNA of the CDR3 is TGCGCCAGCAGCAACGACAGGGGAAGTGAAAAACTGTTTTTT.

The V gene is TRBV10-3, the J gene TRBJ1-1; TRBD1 aligns across 11 bases. The CDR3 length is 15 residues. The J segment lost 3 bases and the V segment lost 6 bases, leaving 6 bases of the junction unmatched. Germline CDR1 reads ENHRY; CDR2 reads SYGVKD. CDR3 residues: CAIRPGQGGDTEAFF. As DNA, the CDR3 is TGTGCCATCAGGCCGGGACAGGGGGGGGACACTGAAGCTTTCTTT.

This chain joins TRBV10-3 and TRBJ2-7; D possibly corresponds to TRBD1 (6 bases). There are 16 residues in the CDR3. Trimming left V 1 base short and J 2 bases short, with 15 bases between. Germline V gene lookup returns CDR1 ENHRY and CDR2 SYGVKD. The CDR3 protein is CAISELYTGNPYEQYF. CDR3 nucleotides: TGTGCCATCAGTGAGTTGTATACAGGGAACCCCTACGAGCAGTACTTC.

The chain joins TRBV6-1 to TRBJ1-1; a weak D match, TRBD1 (6 bases). The V and J ends lost 6 bases and 3 bases respectively, with 11 bases between them. In germline, CDR1 is MNHNS, CDR2 SASEGT. The CDR3 covers 13 residues. CDR3 amino acids: CASSQGRDTEAFF. The CDR3 bases are TGTGCCAGCAGCCAGGGGAGGGACACTGAAGCTTTCTTT.

This clone was counted a single time. V usage is TRBV19 and J usage is TRBJ2-5, with 13 positions matching TRBD2. CDR3 length: 15 residues. Losses at the gene ends were 6 bases for V and 7 bases for J; bases not matched to a gene: 8. Germline CDR1 LNHDA, CDR2 SQIVND (reference sequence). CDR3 protein: CASSGLAGVLGTQYF. The CDR3 bases are TGTGCCAGTAGCGGACTAGCGGGAGTATTAGGGACCCAGTACTTC.

V is TRBV2 and J is TRBJ2-3; 9 bases line up with TRBD2. This CDR3 is 15 amino acids long. The ends lost 8 bases at V and 1 base at J; junction bases unmatched: 7. Germline values: CDR1 SNHLY, CDR2 FYNNEI. This CDR3 is CASVRLAARTDTQYF. DNA of the CDR3: TGTGCCAGCGTTCGACTAGCGGCTCGCACAGATACGCAGTATTTT.

The chain combines TRBV7-6 with TRBJ1-1, with TRBD1 identical over 8 bases. The CDR3 is 18 residues long. CDR1 and CDR2 (germline): SGHVS, FNYEAQ. After removal of 2 bases from V and 7 bases from J, the junction contained 18 bases not matched to a gene. The CDR3 is CASSLSFGTGMVRGEAFF. The CDR3 DNA reads as TGTGCCAGCAGCTTAAGTTTTGGGACAGGAATGGTGCGGGGTGAAGCTTTCTTT.

The V and J genes are TRBV4-1 and TRBJ1-1; 7 positions match TRBD1. This CDR3 is 14 amino acids long. Looked up from germline, CDR1 is MGHRA and CDR2 is YSYEKL. V shed 1 base, J shed 5 bases, and the junction held 4 bases outside the gene matches. For the CDR3, the DNA is TGCGCCAGCAGCCAAGGACAGGGTGGGACTGAAGCTTTCTTT. As protein: CASSQGQGGTEAFF.

This clone has just one count. Here the CDR3 DNA reads TGTGCCAGCAGCGTGGGGGACGCCGGAGGGGTGTACGAGCAGTACTTC. Its translation: CASSVGDAGGVYEQYF. The gene calls are TRBV9 and TRBJ2-7; D may be TRBD2 (6 bases). Trimming took off 2 bases at V and 4 bases at J, with 19 bases between the two ends. Germline CDR1 reads SGDLS; CDR2 reads YYNGEE. The CDR3 totals 16 residues.

The table lists this clone with a count of one. The rearrangement uses TRBV10-3 and TRBJ2-1; TRBD1 matches 7 bases. V lost 0 bases to trimming and J lost 3 bases; unmatched junction nucleotides: 2. This CDR3 is 15 amino acids long. CDR1 is ENHRY and CDR2 is SYGVKD in the germline V gene. The CDR3 DNA reads as TGTGCCATCAGTGAGTCAGGGGGCGTCTACAATGAGCAGTTCTTC. This sequence encodes CAISESGGVYNEQFF.

This chain joins TRBV2 and TRBJ2-7; D is uncertain. The CDR3 contains 14 residues. V dropped 6 bases and J dropped 0 bases, with 12 bases sitting between them. Germline-derived CDR1 and CDR2 are SNHLY and FYNNEI. CDR3 sequence reads: CASSPRTGSYEQYF. The CDR3 DNA sequence: TGTGCCAGCAGCCCCCGTACTGGCTCCTACGAGCAGTACTTC.

This clone showed up just once. This chain links TRBV5-4 with TRBJ2-1; 8 nucleotides align to TRBD2. J was trimmed by 2 bases and V by 4 bases; bases with no gene match: 11. Germline V gene lookup returns CDR1 SGHNT and CDR2 YYREEE (reference sequence). The CDR3 is 17 amino acids. This chain's CDR3 is CASSTLGLAIPYNEQFF. DNA for the CDR3: TGTGCCAGCAGCACACTCGGACTAGCTATACCCTACAATGAGCAGTTCTTC. The whole variable domain, remainder taken from reference TRBV5-4 and TRBJ2-1, is ETGVTQSPTHLIKTRGQQVTLRCSSQSGHNTVSWYQQALGQGPQFIFQYYREEENGRGNFPPRFSGLQFPNYSSELNVNALELDDSALYLCASSTLGLAIPYNEQFFGPGTRLTVL.

V and J are TRBV4-1 and TRBJ1-5, with a possible D match to TRBD1 (5 bases). The CDR3 length is 16 residues. The germline V gene has CDR1 MGHRA and CDR2 YSYEKL. Deletions cut 3 bases from V and 5 bases from J, with 17 bases between. CDR3 protein: CASSQTRGGSDQPQHF. The CDR3 DNA follows: TGCGCCAGCAGCCAGACCCGGGGGGGGAGTGATCAGCCCCAGCATTTT.

The V call is TRBV7-9, the J call TRBJ2-2, with D unresolved. There are 13 residues in the CDR3. V dropped 4 bases and J dropped 6 bases, with 9 bases sitting between them. Germline lookup yields CDR1 SEHNR and CDR2 FQNEAQ (reference sequence). The CDR3 protein is CASSSLGPGELFF. CDR3 coding DNA: TGTGCCAGCAGCTCACTCGGTCCCGGGGAGCTGTTTTTT.

This clone was detected only once. The chain recombines TRBV27 with TRBJ2-1; D is ambiguous. V lost 3 bases and J 0 bases, leaving 3 bases between the germline ends. Germline V gene lookup returns CDR1 MNHEY and CDR2 SMNVEV (reference sequence). The CDR3 runs to 13 residues. CDR3 DNA: TGTGCCAGCAGTTTCGGCTCCTACAATGAGCAGTTCTTC. Translation gives CASSFGSYNEQFF.

In DNA, the CDR3 is TGTGCCAGCAGCTTGGGACTAGCGGGAGGTAGGAATGAGCAGTTCTTC. This codes for CASSLGLAGGRNEQFF. The chain is built from TRBV7-2 and TRBJ2-1; 15 bases match TRBD2. From germline, CDR1 is SGHTA and CDR2 FQGNSA. The CDR3 length is 16 residues. V lost 3 bases to trimming and J lost 7 bases; unmatched junction nucleotides: 4.

The V and J genes are TRBV6-6 and TRBJ1-2; 7 bases align to TRBD1. The CDR3 is 16 residues long. V trimming: 5 bases; J trimming: 4 bases; junction bases outside the gene matches: 13. Germline V lookup: CDR1 MNHNY, CDR2 SVGAGI (reference sequence). CDR3: CASSTQGGQQGYGYTF. DNA for the CDR3: TGTGCCAGCAGTACCCAGGGGGGACAGCAGGGCTATGGCTACACCTTC.

This chain uses TRBV27 with TRBJ2-2; D is undetermined. CDR1 is MNHEY and CDR2 is SMNVEV in the germline V gene (reference sequence). The V end lost 3 bases, the J end lost 0 bases, and 11 bases lay between the germline ends. The CDR3 consists of 16 residues. CDR3 protein: CASSFNILSNTGELFF. In DNA, the CDR3 is TGTGCCAGCAGTTTTAACATCTTATCGAACACCGGGGAGCTGTTTTTT.

The chain has TRBV28 and TRBJ1-1, with D possibly TRBD1 on 5 matching bases. The CDR3 consists of 13 residues. CDR1 and CDR2 from the germline V gene are MDHEN and SYDVKM. V gave up 3 bases and J gave up 4 bases, with 9 bases separating them. The CDR3 spells CASSFLGRTEAFF. The CDR3 coding sequence is TGTGCCAGCAGTTTTTTGGGGCGCACTGAAGCTTTCTTT.

The chain joins TRBV5-6 to TRBJ2-5; D is possibly TRBD2 (6 bases). Germline CDR1 SGHDT, CDR2 YYEEEE. Trimming shortened V by 1 base and J by 7 bases, and 14 bases separated the two germline ends. The CDR3 has 14 amino acids. The CDR3 sequence is CASSLFGGWGTQYF. CDR3 DNA: TGTGCCAGCAGCTTGTTTGGAGGGTGGGGGACCCAGTACTTC.

This clone has just one count. The chain uses TRBV6-5 and TRBJ2-7; TRBD2 is a possible D gene (7 bases). V lost 2 bases and J lost 4, with 12 bases in between. Germline loops: CDR1 MNHEY, CDR2 SVGAGI. This CDR3 contains 14 residues. The CDR3: CASSYGGGSYEQYF. CDR3 coding DNA: TGTGCCAGCAGTTACGGGGGCGGGAGTTACGAGCAGTACTTC.

The chain couples TRBV6-5 to TRBJ2-1, with TRBD2 matching 13 bases. Germline V gives CDR1 MNHEY, CDR2 SVGAGI. This CDR3 is built from 16 residues. V lost 2 bases to trimming and J lost 5 bases; unmatched junction nucleotides: 3. CDR3 bases: TGTGCCAGCAGTTACAGGACTAGCGGGAGCCACAATGAGCAGTTCTTC. Its translation is CASSYRTSGSHNEQFF.

With regard to this clone: In the same sample, other DNA sequences code for this CDR3. The V gene is TRBV27, the J gene TRBJ2-2; D is unclear. CDR1 is MNHEY, CDR2 SMNVEV, per germline (reference sequence). The CDR3 spans 12 residues. The germline V and J ends were trimmed by 5 bases and 3 bases, with 4 bases remaining between them. CDR3 residues: CASSPDTGELFF. The CDR3 region has the DNA TGTGCCAGCAGTCCAGACACCGGGGAGCTGTTTTTT.

V is TRBV10-1 and J is TRBJ1-1; 9 bases line up with TRBD1. The CDR3 totals 15 residues. V was pared by 5 bases and J by 1 base, with 5 bases of the junction left unmatched. The germline gives CDR1 WNHNN, CDR2 SYGVQD (reference sequence). The CDR3, as DNA: TGCGCCAGCAGTTTCCGGGACAGGGAGAACACTGAAGCTTTCTTT. The encoded protein is CASSFRDRENTEAFF.